This T cell receptor beta chain is drawn from a study of CD8+CD57+ T cells in acquired aplastic anemia. Study-wide background: 3 to 4 ug was the average amount of DNA from sorted CD4+ and CD8+ cells. Study findings and constraints: A significant difference in CD8+ Simpson's diversity between patients and controls was not found. It was found that some 30 CD8+ CDR3 sequences were shared between patients and controls.

According to the study, genomic DNA was the template for TCR beta VDJ and CDR3 profiling. TCRdb recomputed calls from the reads with MiXCR, one row per CDR3 protein. The repertoire has about 270,000 distinct CDR3 sequences, 55% to 65% of them found once; the top ten carry approximately 8%. CDR1 and CDR2 from the germline V gene are LNHDA and SQIVND (reference sequence). V lost 8 bases to trimming and J lost 8 bases, with 15 bases between them. This CDR3 has 13 residues. This clonotype was found many times. Its antigen is currently unknown. V gene TRBV19 combines with J gene TRBJ1-4, with D possibly TRBD1 on 6 matching bases. The sequence was obtained from a human donor with severe aplastic anemia or a healthy control (not recorded which). Sequenced sample: sorted CD4+, CD8+, or CD8+CD57+ T cells (not recorded which) from PBMCs. DNA for the CDR3: TGTGCCAGTTCACCCGGGGGCAACGAAAAACTGTTTTTT. Its protein is CASSPGGNEKLFF. Full variable domain (missing parts from reference TRBV19 and TRBJ1-4): DGGITQSPKYLFRKEGQNVTLSCEQNLNHDAMYWYRQDPGQGLRLIYYSQIVNDFQKGDIAEGYSVSREKKESFPLTVTSAQKNPTAFYLCASSPGGNEKLFFGSGTQLSVL.